The T cell receptor beta chain described here comes from a study of cytomegalovirus exposure and HLA in healthy donors. J lost 7 bases, V lost 3 bases, and 3 bases had no gene match. Germline CDR1 reads GTSNPN; CDR2 reads SVGIG (reference sequence). CDR3 length equals 12 residues. Amplification used 60 Vbeta primers and 13 Jbeta primers. Some clones are missing from TCRdb's copy, which holds only in-frame ones; the method was immunoSEQ multiplex PCR. In the table there are 100,000 to 150,000 clones, roughly two thirds of which are singletons. Material: PBMCs. The V gene is TRBV30, the J gene TRBJ1-1; 9 nucleotides match TRBD1. This receptor was taken from a man aged 30 to 45 in good health and CMV-seropositive. The CDR3 protein is CAWSGQGFEAFF. The CDR3 nucleotides read TGTGCCTGGAGCGGACAGGGGTTTGAAGCTTTCTTT.